This T cell receptor (beta chain) was captured in a study of low-dose radiotherapy and immunotherapy resistance in tumors. Study at large: Intravenous ipilimumab 1 mg/kg every six weeks was given with nivolumab 240 mg every two weeks.

The CDR3 runs to 14 residues. Germline CDR1 MNHEY, CDR2 SVGEGT. V lost 8 bases and J lost 6, with 17 bases in between. In its sample, this clonotype was seen a few times. TRAV- and TRBV-specific primers were used for first-strand cDNA, which covered alpha and beta chains. TCR amplification used roughly 21 PCR cycles, a constant-region primer and a V-primer adapter. The mRNA which had been isolated was amplified by in vitro transcription. TCRdb reprocessed the reads with MiXCR, giving one entry per CDR3 protein. The repertoire holds 80,000 to 95,000 distinct CDR3 sequences, with under 9.5% as singletons. Time point noted: before trial treatment.

The chain is built from TRBV6-2 or TRBV6-3 and TRBJ2-1; tentatively, D is TRBD2 (6 bases). The sequence was collected from a male donor with prostate cancer. The starting material was PBMCs, obtained before treatment. The CDR3 bases are TGTGCCAGCGGTTCTTTGGGACTTCGCAATGAGCAGTTCTTC. The encoded protein is CASGSLGLRNEQFF.